The 29 T cell receptor beta chains in this list originate from one sample, sequenced in a study of blood T cells in healthy people across ages. A sample-barcoded 5' primer and a J-beta primer mix were used in a second PCR of roughly 6 to 11 cycles. TCRdb independently ran MiXCR on the 5' RACE reads; one entry per CDR3 protein. The sample has 800,000 to 950,000 distinct CDR3 sequences, about 37% seen once; the top ten hold approximately 13%. Sequenced material: blood. The source of these receptors is a man aged 18 to 29 in good health.

The J gene is TRBJ1-4, the V gene TRBV4-1; 7 bases fit TRBD1. With V trimmed by 4 bases and J by 7 bases, 6 bases remained unmatched. The CDR3 is 14 amino acids. CDR1 MGHRA and CDR2 YSYEKL come from the germline V gene. The CDR3: CASSPTGEVEKLFF. CDR3 nucleotides: TGCGCCAGCAGCCCCACAGGGGAGGTTGAAAAACTGTTTTTT.

This clonotype was seen a handful of times. DNA for the CDR3: TGCAGTGCTAGCCCCTACGCCGAGGTGGGCACAGATACGCAGTATTTT. Protein: CSASPYAEVGTDTQYF. The gene calls are TRBV20-1 and TRBJ2-3; no reliable D call. Trimming left V 3 bases short and J 1 base short, with 17 bases between. The CDR3 has 16 residues. Germline V gives CDR1 DFQATT, CDR2 SNEGSKA (reference sequence).

This clonotype was observed a handful of times. V and J are TRBV2 and TRBJ1-1; D is unclear. Germline V gives CDR1 SNHLY, CDR2 FYNNEI. Trimming cost V 9 bases and J 0 bases, with 11 bases left between them. This CDR3 has 13 amino acids. Here the CDR3 DNA reads TGTGCCAGTCTCCCAGACATGAACACTGAAGCTTTCTTT. This sequence encodes CASLPDMNTEAFF. Supplemented by reference TRBV2 and TRBJ1-1, the full variable domain reads EPEVTQTPSHQVTQMGQEVILRCVPISNHLYFYWYRQILGQKVEFLVSFYNNEISEKSEIFDDQFSVERPDGSNFTLKIRSTKLEDSAMYFCASLPDMNTEAFFGQGTRLTVV.

This chain uses TRBV9 with TRBJ2-3; 13 bases are shared with TRBD2. Germline CDR1 is SGDLS and CDR2 is YYNGEE. The CDR3 loop spans 16 amino acids. V shed 3 bases, J shed 2 bases, and the junction held 3 bases outside the gene matches. The CDR3 sequence is CASSGLAGGYTDTQYF. Written as DNA, the CDR3 is TGTGCCAGCAGCGGACTAGCGGGGGGCTACACAGATACGCAGTATTTT.

Turning to this clonotype: A much larger clonotype is one base distant, so this may be a read error. This chain links TRBV7-9 with TRBJ2-5; no clear D. V was cut by 7 bases and J by 2 bases, with 8 bases left in between. Germline assignment: CDR1 SEHNR and CDR2 FQNEAQ (reference sequence). The CDR3 is 12 amino acids. The CDR3 nucleotides are TGTGCCAGCATCTTTACTCAAGAGACCCAGTACTTC. Its protein is CASIFTQETQYF.

V is TRBV7-9 and J is TRBJ1-2; D gene uncertain. Trimming took 1 base from V and 8 from J, leaving 17 bases between them. Germline lookup yields CDR1 SEHNR and CDR2 FQNEAQ (reference sequence). The CDR3 is made up of 15 amino acids. CDR3 DNA: TGTGCCAGCAGCTTAGAGGTCGGTCGACCCGGGGGCTACACCTTC. Its translation: CASSLEVGRPGGYTF.

This clonotype was counted between two and nine times. Being one base from a much bigger clone, this may be a read error. The rearrangement links TRBV12-3 or TRBV12-4 to TRBJ2-5; 7 nucleotides match TRBD2. V trimming: 7 bases; J trimming: 9 bases; junction bases outside the gene matches: 14. The CDR3 is 14 residues long. The CDR3 here is CASTLDSAREAQYF. The CDR3 nucleotides are TGTGCCAGCACCCTAGATAGTGCCCGGGAGGCCCAGTACTTC.

This clonotype came up a few times. This chain links TRBV7-2 with TRBJ2-5; D possibly matches TRBD1 or TRBD2 (5 bases each). V was trimmed by 3 bases and J by 1 base, leaving 15 bases between them. CDR1 SGHTA and CDR2 FQGNSA come from the germline V gene. The CDR3 length is 16 residues. As DNA, the CDR3 is TGTGCCAGCAGCTTCCCCCGGGACGGGATCCAAGAGACCCAGTACTTC. Protein sequence: CASSFPRDGIQETQYF.

V is TRBV2 and J is TRBJ1-1; D gene ambiguous. V lost 6 bases, J lost 8 bases, and 16 bases lay in between. Germline assignment: CDR1 SNHLY and CDR2 FYNNEI. The CDR3 loop spans 13 amino acids. The CDR3 loop reads CASSPNPRQEAFF. As DNA, the CDR3 is TGTGCCAGCAGCCCCAACCCAAGACAAGAAGCTTTCTTT.

The chain employs TRBV20-1 and TRBJ2-1; D is undetermined. Trimming pared 3 bases from V and 8 bases from J, leaving 11 bases between. The CDR3 covers 12 residues. CDR1 is DFQATT, CDR2 SNEGSKA, per germline (reference sequence). The chain's CDR3 is CSARRSAHEQFF. The CDR3 DNA is TGCAGTGCTAGGCGGTCCGCCCATGAGCAGTTCTTC.

The chain is built from TRBV7-2 and TRBJ2-5, with 9 bases matching TRBD2. The end of the DNA is better explained by TRBJ2-1, so the J call may be wrong. Germline V gene sequence: CDR1 SGHTA, CDR2 FQGNSA. The CDR3 totals 17 residues. CDR3 protein: CASSRRSGTSSQETQFF. In nucleotides, the CDR3 is TGTGCCAGTAGCCGGAGATCCGGGACTAGCAGCCAAGAGACCCAGTTCTTC.

The chain combines TRBV19 with TRBJ2-1; D not resolved. Between the trimmed V and J ends, which lost 3 bases and 6 bases, there was a span of 9 bases. This CDR3 is 13 amino acids long. The V gene's germline CDR1 is LNHDA and CDR2 SQIVND (reference sequence). CDR3 in amino acids: CASSIAPFNEQFF. CDR3 DNA: TGTGCCAGTAGTATTGCCCCCTTCAATGAGCAGTTCTTC. The entire variable domain, with the rest obtained from reference TRBV19 and TRBJ2-1, is as follows: DGGITQSPKYLFRKEGQNVTLSCEQNLNHDAMYWYRQDPGQGLRLIYYSQIVNDFQKGDIAEGYSVSREKKESFPLTVTSAQKNPTAFYLCASSIAPFNEQFFGPGTRLTVL.

This clonotype was found many times. The V call is TRBV12-3 or TRBV12-4, the J call TRBJ2-7; tentatively, D is TRBD2 (6 bases). V was cut by 7 bases and J by 3 bases, with 10 bases left in between. The CDR3 runs 12 residues. The CDR3 loop reads CASTLGGYEQYF. CDR3 coding DNA: TGTGCCAGCACCTTGGGGGGCTACGAGCAGTACTTC.

Regarding this clonotype: This may arise from a read error, as a much more abundant clone is one base away. This chain joins TRBV4-2 and TRBJ2-7; possible D gene TRBD1, 6 bases. CDR3 length: 13 amino acids. Germline V gene lookup returns CDR1 LGHNA and CDR2 YNFKEQ. CDR3 loop: CAGSQTGTGWQYF. The CDR3 DNA is TGTGCCGGCAGCCAAACAGGGACGGGGTGGCAGTACTTC.

This sequence joins TRBV5-1 and TRBJ2-7; 12 nucleotides agree with TRBD1. V was clipped by 0 bases and J by 9 bases; unmatched bases: 13. The CDR3 runs to 17 residues. Germline V gene lookup returns CDR1 SGHRS and CDR2 YFSETQ. Here the CDR3 DNA reads TGCGCCAGCAGCTTGGTAACCGGGACAGGGGGCGAACGTCTGCAGTACTTC. Protein sequence: CASSLVTGTGGERLQYF.

The sample holds a few counts of this clonotype. The chain uses TRBV3-1 and TRBJ1-4; 8 bases are a match to TRBD1. This CDR3 is 13 amino acids long. The junction had 8 bases not matched to a gene; V was cut back by 5 bases and J by 12 bases. Germline assignment: CDR1 LGHDT and CDR2 YNNKEL (reference sequence). CDR3 DNA sequence: TGTGCCAGCAGCGCCTTGACGGACAGGGAACTGTTTTTT. Its protein product is CASSALTDRELFF.

The CDR3 coding sequence is TGCAGTGCTAGTGGGCAGGCTGCTGTTACGGGGGAGACCCAGTACTTC. Its protein is CSASGQAAVTGETQYF. The chain couples TRBV20-1 to TRBJ2-5; TRBD2 is a possible D gene (5 bases). Germline V gene data show CDR1 as DFQATT and CDR2 as SNEGSKA (reference sequence). The V end was cut by 3 bases, the J end by 5 bases, with 22 bases between. This CDR3 is built from 16 residues.

This clonotype was recorded at least ten times. V gene TRBV4-3 combines with J gene TRBJ1-2; D might be TRBD1 (5 bases). The length of the CDR3 is 18 residues. Germline CDR1 LGHNA, CDR2 YSLEER. Trimming left V 0 bases short and J 7 bases short, with 24 bases between. The CDR3 DNA reads TGCGCCAGCAGCCAAGATCTTGCAGTGGTGGGGGTTATTGGTGGCTACACCTTC. This translates into CASSQDLAVVGVIGGYTF.

This clonotype was counted between two and nine times. This CDR3 reads CASSSAELIQTQYF. The CDR3 coding sequence is TGCGCCAGCAGCTCGGCTGAACTCATACAGACCCAGTACTTC. V gene TRBV5-1 combines with J gene TRBJ2-5; D unresolved. Trimming left V 3 bases short and J 6 bases short, with 15 bases between. This CDR3 has 14 residues. Germline lookup yields CDR1 SGHRS and CDR2 YFSETQ.

The chain uses TRBV5-1 and TRBJ1-1; 8 bases align to TRBD1. The trim removed 6 bases at V and 1 base at J, leaving 8 bases unmatched. Germline lookup yields CDR1 SGHRS and CDR2 YFSETQ. This CDR3 is built from 15 residues. The DNA of the CDR3 is TGCGCCAGCAAGGTTGGACAGGGCAAGAACACTGAAGCTTTCTTT. Its protein product is CASKVGQGKNTEAFF.

This clonotype was detected only a few times. The chain carries TRBV15 and TRBJ1-4, with D maybe TRBD1 (6 bases). Trimming removed 0 bases from V and 5 bases from J, with 7 bases in between. The CDR3 spans 14 residues. CDR1 is LNHNV and CDR2 is YYDKDF in the germline V gene (reference sequence). CDR3 sequence: CATSRDRGNEKLFF. Here the CDR3 DNA reads TGTGCCACCAGCAGAGATAGGGGGAATGAAAAACTGTTTTTT.

This clonotype was seen more than once but under ten times. The chain joins TRBV28 to TRBJ2-5; D might be TRBD1 (5 bases). From germline, CDR1 is MDHEN and CDR2 SYDVKM. The CDR3 is 16 amino acids. The V end was cut by 3 bases, the J end by 4 bases, with 18 bases between. For the CDR3, the DNA is TGTGCCAGCAGTTTGTGGGGCAAAACTATTGGAGAGACCCAGTACTTC. Encoded protein: CASSLWGKTIGETQYF.

This clonotype showed up just once. The chain couples TRBV2 to TRBJ1-1; 9 bases match TRBD1. From germline, CDR1 is SNHLY and CDR2 FYNNEI. The V gene end was trimmed by 6 bases and the J gene end by 6 bases; junction bases not matched to a gene: 11. The length of the CDR3 is 15 residues. The CDR3 DNA reads as TGTGCCAGCAGATCTATGACAGGGGGGATGTCTGAAGCTTTCTTT. Translation: CASRSMTGGMSEAFF. Filled out from reference TRBV2 and TRBJ1-1, the complete variable domain reads EPEVTQTPSHQVTQMGQEVILRCVPISNHLYFYWYRQILGQKVEFLVSFYNNEISEKSEIFDDQFSVERPDGSNFTLKIRSTKLEDSAMYFCASRSMTGGMSEAFFGQGTRLTVV.

The V and J genes are TRBV6-5 and TRBJ2-1; 9 bases map to TRBD2. V was clipped by 1 base and J by 6 bases; unmatched bases: 13. Germline CDR1 is MNHEY and CDR2 is SVGAGI. This CDR3 is built from 18 residues. CDR3 bases: TGTGCCAGCAGTTACTTCGGGAGGGCGGGGGGGCTCGGCAATGAGCAGTTCTTC. Translation gives CASSYFGRAGGLGNEQFF.

The rearrangement uses TRBV6-6 and TRBJ2-7, with 9 nucleotides matching TRBD1. In germline, CDR1 is MNHNY, CDR2 SVGAGI (reference sequence). CDR3 length equals 15 residues. The trim removed 2 bases at V and 7 bases at J, leaving 9 bases unmatched. The CDR3 DNA reads TGTGCCAGCAGTTACCCAGGGACAGGGTTGAATGAGCAGTACTTC. This encodes CASSYPGTGLNEQYF.

This chain links TRBV20-1 with TRBJ2-2; D gene ambiguous. Trimming removed 0 bases at V and 7 bases at J, with 15 bases between. The germline V gene encodes CDR1 DFQATT and CDR2 SNEGSKA (reference sequence). The CDR3 totals 15 residues. CDR3 nucleotides: TGCAGTGCTAGAGATGTTTCCTCGGGCAACGGGGAGCTGTTTTTT. It is translated as CSARDVSSGNGELFF.

This clonotype has only a few counts. This chain uses TRBV11-2 with TRBJ2-5; 9 nucleotides line up with TRBD1. Germline V gene sequence: CDR1 SGHAT, CDR2 FQNNGV. The CDR3 contains 15 residues. V was pared by 1 base and J by 5 bases, with 5 bases of the junction left unmatched. The CDR3: CASSLADRGFETQYF. The CDR3, as DNA: TGTGCCAGCAGCTTAGCGGACAGGGGATTTGAGACCCAGTACTTC.

This clonotype was found many times. The V call is TRBV12-3 or TRBV12-4, the J call TRBJ2-5, with 7 bases that match TRBD2. This CDR3 contains 15 residues. The J segment lost 4 bases and the V segment lost 1 base, leaving 6 bases of the junction unmatched. The CDR3 here is CASSLGQGGGETQYF. The DNA for the CDR3 is TGTGCCAGCAGTTTAGGCCAAGGCGGGGGAGAGACCCAGTACTTC.

This clonotype has a count of ten or more. The V call is TRBV7-2, the J call TRBJ2-3; D remains ambiguous. Deletions cut 0 bases from V and 3 bases from J, with 10 bases between. CDR1 and CDR2 (germline): SGHTA, FQGNSA. This CDR3 is 15 amino acids long. The CDR3: CASSLAPVRTDTQYF. The CDR3, as DNA: TGTGCCAGCAGCTTAGCGCCCGTCCGTACAGATACGCAGTATTTT.